Listed here are 22 T cell receptor beta chains from one sample, sequenced in a study of CD8+ T cells in alopecia areata (dated by TCRdb to between 2017 and 2018). Sample time point, as interpreted from the label and publication: baseline before oral tofacitinib. Library method: the immunoSEQ multiplex PCR assay. To provide template for TCR sequencing, every sample had RNA extracted and reverse transcribed into cDNA. TCRdb took this table from immuneACCESS and kept in-frame rearrangements with V and J called. Such tables lack part of the clones; where checked against another copy, unresolved V genes explain under half of the gap, and the rest is unexplained. Here the sample has hundreds of thousands of clones; approximately 52% occur a single time. The top ten hold under 0.5% of the sample. This sample comprised CD4+ T cells sorted from blood, obtained at week 0. Every receptor here comes from a human donor with alopecia areata.

This CDR3 reads CASSSPGQGASGQPQHF. CDR3 sequence (DNA): TGTGCCAGTAGCTCCCCCGGACAGGGTGCTAGTGGTCAGCCCCAGCATTTT. V usage is TRBV19 and J usage is TRBJ1-5; 8 bases match TRBD1. The junction had 16 bases not matched to a gene; V was cut back by 6 bases and J by 6 bases. The V gene's germline CDR1 is LNHDA and CDR2 SQIVND (reference sequence). This CDR3 region has 17 residues.

This chain uses TRBV5-6 with TRBJ2-5, with D tentatively TRBD1 or TRBD2 (5 bases each). The CDR3 sequence is 14 residues long. Germline CDR1 and CDR2: SGHDT and YYEEEE. The V gene lost 1 base and the J gene lost 5 bases, with 12 bases spanning the gap. The CDR3 coding sequence is TGTGCCAGCAGCTTGCGCCAGGGAGAGGAGACCCAGTACTTC. Encoded protein: CASSLRQGEETQYF.

This clone was seen only a few times. V usage is TRBV28 and J usage is TRBJ2-2; 10 bases line up with TRBD1. The CDR3 totals 15 residues. The germline V gene has CDR1 MDHEN and CDR2 SYDVKM. V gave up 6 bases and J gave up 5 bases; unmatched junction bases: 6. The CDR3 region is CASRGQGDGTGELFF. The CDR3 DNA reads as TGTGCCAGCAGAGGACAGGGGGACGGAACCGGGGAGCTGTTTTTT.

This clone was observed a few times. The rearrangement joins TRBV5-1 to TRBJ2-3; D is perhaps TRBD2 (6 bases). CDR3 length: 14 residues. The germline V gene has CDR1 SGHRS and CDR2 YFSETQ. Trimming shortened V by 3 bases and J by 0 bases, and 8 bases separated the two germline ends. CDR3 sequence reads: CASSWGDSTDTQYF. CDR3 bases: TGCGCCAGCAGCTGGGGGGACAGCACAGATACGCAGTATTTT.

The chain couples TRBV30 to TRBJ1-2, with D unclear. V lost 2 bases to trimming and J lost 4 bases, with 11 bases between them. This CDR3 has 13 residues. The V gene's germline CDR1 is GTSNPN and CDR2 SVGIG (reference sequence). The CDR3 region has the DNA TGTGCCTGGAGTACGGGGAATATCTATGGCTACACCTTC. Translation gives CAWSTGNIYGYTF.

V is TRBV30 and J is TRBJ1-5; no clear D gene. The CDR3 runs 13 residues. Trimming removed 2 bases at V and 3 bases at J, with 8 bases between. Per germline, CDR1 GTSNPN and CDR2 SVGIG (reference sequence). CDR3 amino acids: CAWSLSSNQPQHF. The CDR3 bases are TGTGCCTGGAGTCTAAGTTCCAATCAGCCCCAGCATTTT.

This chain uses TRBV5-1 with TRBJ2-3; 9 nucleotides match TRBD1. The germline CDR1 and CDR2 sequences are SGHRS and YFSETQ. The V and J ends lost 1 base and 2 bases, in that order; junction bases with no gene match: 8. The CDR3 runs to 17 residues. The CDR3 DNA is TGCGCCAGCAGCTTGTCGGGACAGGGAGGATACACAGATACGCAGTATTTT. Its protein is CASSLSGQGGYTDTQYF. The whole variable domain, filled in from reference TRBV5-1 and TRBJ2-3, reads KAGVTQTPRYLIKTRGQQVTLSCSPISGHRSVSWYQQTPGQGLQFLFEYFSETQRNKGNFPGRFSGRQFSNSRSEMNVSTLELGDSALYLCASSLSGQGGYTDTQYFGPGTRLTVL.

The gene calls are TRBV27 and TRBJ1-2, with no clear D. CDR1 is MNHEY and CDR2 is SMNVEV in the germline V gene (reference sequence). The CDR3 extends over 11 amino acids. Between the trimmed V and J ends, which lost 9 bases and 2 bases, there was a span of 7 bases. CDR3 amino acids: CARGCNYGYTF. The DNA of the CDR3 is TGTGCCAGAGGGTGCAACTATGGCTACACCTTC.

Here the CDR3 reads CASSLAQGNSGEQYF. The CDR3 nucleotides are TGCGCCAGCAGCTTGGCCCAGGGGAACTCGGGAGAGCAGTACTTC. This sequence joins TRBV5-1 and TRBJ2-7, with D possibly TRBD1 on 6 matching bases. The CDR3 consists of 15 residues. From germline, CDR1 is SGHRS and CDR2 YFSETQ. Trimming removed 0 bases from V and 7 bases from J, with 17 bases in between.

This clone was seen a handful of times. The chain has TRBV2 and TRBJ2-1; a weak D match, TRBD2 (5 bases). The CDR3 sequence is 11 residues long. Trimming pared 3 bases from V and 9 bases from J, leaving 6 bases between. Germline-derived CDR1 and CDR2 are SNHLY and FYNNEI. CDR3 coding DNA: TGTGCCAGCAGTGATGAGGGTGAGCAGTTCTTC. Its protein is CASSDEGEQFF.

V is TRBV9 and J is TRBJ2-1; 8 nucleotides align to TRBD2. CDR1 is SGDLS and CDR2 is YYNGEE in the germline V gene. V was clipped by 3 bases and J by 2 bases; unmatched bases: 13. The CDR3 loop spans 18 amino acids. CDR3 nucleotides: TGTGCCAGCAGCGCTTTTCGCGGAGCGGGAGACCCCTACAATGAGCAGTTCTTC. Its translation is CASSAFRGAGDPYNEQFF.

This rearrangement joins TRBV29-1 to TRBJ1-2; D gene unclear. The length of the CDR3 is 15 residues. Germline V lookup: CDR1 SQVTM, CDR2 ANQGSEA. V lost 7 bases, J lost 0 bases, and 18 bases lay in between. CDR3: CSATRVFPSNYGYTF. CDR3 DNA: TGCAGCGCTACCCGGGTTTTCCCTTCTAACTATGGCTACACCTTC.

V usage is TRBV29-1 and J usage is TRBJ2-5; TRBD1 might be the D (5 bases). V was shortened by 3 bases and J by 2 bases, with 13 bases between the two germline ends. The CDR3 totals 14 residues. Per the germline V gene, CDR1 is SQVTM and CDR2 is ANQGSEA. The CDR3 bases are TGCAGCGTTGAGGGCAGGGCCGCGCAAGAGACCCAGTACTTC. It codes for CSVEGRAAQETQYF.

This chain connects TRBV2 to TRBJ2-1, with TRBD2 identical over 10 bases. The CDR3 runs 16 residues. V gave up 5 bases and J gave up 4 bases; unmatched junction bases: 8. Germline V lookup: CDR1 SNHLY, CDR2 FYNNEI. The CDR3 sequence is CASSITSGRGYNEQFF. Written as DNA, the CDR3 is TGTGCCAGCAGTATTACCAGCGGGAGGGGTTACAATGAGCAGTTCTTC.

This clone appeared a few times. V gene TRBV7-9 combines with J gene TRBJ1-4; D not resolved. Trimming shortened V by 2 bases and J by 3 bases, and 1 base separated the two germline ends. Germline CDR1 SEHNR, CDR2 FQNEAQ (reference sequence). The CDR3 is 12 amino acids. The CDR3, as DNA: TGTGCCAGCAGCTTATCTAATGAAAAACTGTTTTTT. Its translation: CASSLSNEKLFF.

This chain uses TRBV5-4 with TRBJ2-3, with 12 nucleotides matching TRBD2. The germline gives CDR1 SGHNT, CDR2 YYREEE (reference sequence). The CDR3 length is 16 residues. The trim removed 1 base at V and 2 bases at J, leaving 2 bases unmatched. The CDR3 sequence: CASSLTSGGTTDTQYF. The CDR3 DNA follows: TGTGCCAGCAGCTTGACTAGCGGGGGGACCACAGATACGCAGTATTTT.

This clone has just a few counts. The chain employs TRBV11-2 and TRBJ2-6; D gene uncertain. This CDR3 is built from 14 residues. The V end was cut by 3 bases, the J end by 0 bases, with 3 bases between. Germline values: CDR1 SGHAT, CDR2 FQNNGV. The CDR3 coding sequence is TGTGCCAGCAGCTTTGCCTCTGGGGCCAACGTCCTGACTTTC. Amino acid sequence: CASSFASGANVLTF.

The V and J genes are TRBV4-1 and TRBJ1-2, with a possible D match to TRBD1 (5 bases). The germline V and J ends were trimmed by 1 base and 4 bases, with 7 bases remaining between them. The CDR3 totals 13 residues. Per germline, CDR1 MGHRA and CDR2 YSYEKL. CDR3 nucleotides: TGCGCCAGCAGCCAAGCCACAGGCTATGGCTACACCTTC. It translates to CASSQATGYGYTF.

This chain links TRBV5-1 with TRBJ2-6, with D unclear. V was trimmed by 0 bases and J by 0 bases, leaving 1 base between them. Per germline, CDR1 SGHRS and CDR2 YFSETQ. The CDR3 extends over 14 amino acids. CDR3 sequence (DNA): TGCGCCAGCAGCTTGGCCTCTGGGGCCAACGTCCTGACTTTC. Its protein product is CASSLASGANVLTF.

This chain connects TRBV29-1 to TRBJ2-3; TRBD1 or TRBD2 may be the D gene (5 bases each). Germline values: CDR1 SQVTM, CDR2 ANQGSEA. Trimming stripped 4 bases from V and 3 bases from J, with 14 bases between. The CDR3 is made up of 14 amino acids. The CDR3 DNA sequence: TGCAGCGTTGCGTTGGGGGTTTGGACAGATACGCAGTATTTT. Translating gives CSVALGVWTDTQYF.

The chain combines TRBV29-1 with TRBJ1-2, with D perhaps matching TRBD1 (5 bases). The V gene's germline CDR1 is SQVTM and CDR2 ANQGSEA. The CDR3 is 13 amino acids. Trimming cost V 4 bases and J 0 bases, with 9 bases left between them. CDR3 region: CSVAQGTNYGYTF. CDR3 coding DNA: TGCAGCGTTGCGCAGGGCACTAACTATGGCTACACCTTC.

This sequence joins TRBV7-2 and TRBJ1-5; no clear D gene. Trimming removed 2 bases at V and 4 bases at J, with 9 bases between. The CDR3 has 14 residues. Germline assignment: CDR1 SGHTA and CDR2 FQGNSA. CDR3 sequence (DNA): TGTGCCAGCAGCTTACGGGCCGAGAATCAGCCCCAGCATTTT. Its translation is CASSLRAENQPQHF.